This TCR beta chain was captured in a study of blood T cells in healthy people across ages. Points on this clonotype: One end of the junction is discordant with germline, which a read error may explain.

Germline assignment: CDR1 MNHEY and CDR2 SMNVEV (reference sequence). CDR3 length: 15 residues. A second about 7 to 11 cycle PCR used barcoded and J-beta primers. TCRdb recomputed calls from the 5' RACE reads with MiXCR, one row per CDR3 protein. Seen here are about 680,000 distinct CDR3 sequences, over 45% observed once, and the top ten hold about a third. The sample taken for sequencing was blood. This clonotype originated in a woman aged 60-70 years in good health. V usage is TRBV27 and J usage is TRBJ2-7; 10 positions match TRBD2. CDR3 protein: CASSVVAGGSCEQYF. The CDR3 DNA sequence: TGTGCCAGCAGTGTGGTAGCGGGAGGCTCCTGCGAGCAGTACTTC.